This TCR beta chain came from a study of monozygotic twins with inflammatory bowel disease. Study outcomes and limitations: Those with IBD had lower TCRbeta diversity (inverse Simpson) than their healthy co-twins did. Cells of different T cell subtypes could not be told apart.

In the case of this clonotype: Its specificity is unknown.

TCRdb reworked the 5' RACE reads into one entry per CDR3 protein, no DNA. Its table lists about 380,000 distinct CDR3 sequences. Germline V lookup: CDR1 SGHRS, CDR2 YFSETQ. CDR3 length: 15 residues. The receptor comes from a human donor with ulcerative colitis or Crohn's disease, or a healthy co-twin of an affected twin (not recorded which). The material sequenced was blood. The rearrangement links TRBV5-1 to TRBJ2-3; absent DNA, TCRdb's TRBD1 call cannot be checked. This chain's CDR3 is CASSVSHPVTDTQYF.